Listed below are T cell receptor beta chains from one sample, sequenced in a study of vaccination and CD4 T cells after COVID-19. Their recognized antigens are unknown. TCRdb passed the PCR reads through MiXCR, listing each CDR3 protein once. This table holds 20,000 to 25,000 distinct CDR3 sequences, 30% to 40% found once. The sample consisted of CD4+ T cells from blood, cultured in vitro, taken about 7 months after SARS-CoV-2 vaccination. These receptors originate from a human donor who had recovered from COVID-19. Each CDR3 is given with its conserved first and last residue. D genes are given only for firm matches. Where a row states a size, it is once, few, many or the class of an expanded clone; other rows omit it.

TGTGCCAGCAGCCCGGTGCGGGGGCCAGACAATGAGCAGTTCTTC	CASSPVRGPDNEQFF	.	TRBV11-2	TRBJ2-1	.
TGCGCCAGCAGCCAAGGGAGGGGAGATAGCAATCAGCCCCAGCATTTT	CASSQGRGDSNQPQHF	.	TRBV4-1	TRBJ1-5	few
TGTGCCAGCAGCCTTGCCCGGGACAGTGCTCCCTACGAGCAGTACTTC	CASSLARDSAPYEQYF	TRBD1	TRBV11-3	TRBJ2-7	.
TGTGCCAGCAGTTTTGATGACAGGGGTGCTTTTAACTATGGCTACACCTTC	CASSFDDRGAFNYGYTF	TRBD1	TRBV6-5	TRBJ1-2	.
TGTGCCACCAGAACCACAGGATCAGGAGAGACCCAGTACTTC	CATRTTGSGETQYF	.	TRBV6-1	TRBJ2-5	.
TGCAGTGCTGGACTGTCTGTAACGCAGTATTTT	CSAGLSVTQYF	.	TRBV20-1	TRBJ2-3	few
TGTGCCAGCAGCCTTAAACCCGGACAGGGTCTTAGAGCTTTCTTT	CASSLKPGQGLRAFF	TRBD1	TRBV6-1	TRBJ1-1	.
TGCAGTGCTAGTCATTCAGCCTCGAGCTCTGGAAACACCATATATTTT	CSASHSASSSGNTIYF	.	TRBV20-1	TRBJ1-3	.
TGCAGTGCAGGGAGTAAGAGTCGCGAGCAGTACTTC	CSAGSKSREQYF	.	TRBV20-1	TRBJ2-7	.
TGTGCCAGCAGTGGGCTTGGGGTAGGTCAGCCCCAGCATTTT	CASSGLGVGQPQHF	.	TRBV2	TRBJ1-5	.
TGTGCCAGCTCACCAACCGGGACTAGCGGGACCTCGGGGGGGGTCTTC	CASSPTGTSGTSGGVF	TRBD2	TRBV18	TRBJ2-1	.
TGCAGTGCTAGTCGTGCAGGGGGCGACGAGCAGTACTTC	CSASRAGGDEQYF	TRBD1	TRBV20-1	TRBJ2-7	.
TGTGCCAGCAGAGACGGGATACTCTATGGCTACACCTTC	CASRDGILYGYTF	.	TRBV28	TRBJ1-2	.
TGTGCCAGCAGCTTAGTTCTAAGCGGGGGGGCTGGGGAGCAGTACTTC	CASSLVLSGGAGEQYF	TRBD2	TRBV7-8	TRBJ2-7	.
TGTGCCAGCAGTCCGGACGTGGCCGGGGAGCTGTTTTTT	CASSPDVAGELFF	.	TRBV6-4	TRBJ2-2	.
TGTGCCAGCAGCCTAGGACTAGCGGTTTGGGATACGCAGTATTTT	CASSLGLAVWDTQYF	TRBD2	TRBV7-2	TRBJ2-3	.
TGCAGTGCGCCCTCGGGCGGGAGCCCCTACAATGAGCAGTTCTTC	CSAPSGGSPYNEQFF	TRBD2	TRBV20-1	TRBJ2-1	medium-sized
TGTGCCAGCAGCTTGGTTTCAGCCGGGTCGAACGAGCAGTACTTC	CASSLVSAGSNEQYF	.	TRBV5-8	TRBJ2-7	.
TGCAGTGCCCCACCCTATAGCGGGGGGGGGGCAGATACGCAGTATTTT	CSAPPYSGGGADTQYF	TRBD2	TRBV20-1	TRBJ2-3	once
TGTGCCAGTAGTATAGGTCGGGCAGGGAATCAGCCCCAGCATTTT	CASSIGRAGNQPQHF	.	TRBV19	TRBJ1-5	.
TGTGCCAGTAGTATATCAAGACTAGCGGCCTACAATGAGCAGTTCTTC	CASSISRLAAYNEQFF	TRBD2	TRBV19	TRBJ2-1	.
TGCGCCAGCAGCCAAGACAGGAACACTGAAGCTTTCTTT	CASSQDRNTEAFF	.	TRBV4-3	TRBJ1-1	few
TGTGCTAGCAGCACCGGACAGTCAAACGAGCAGTACTTC	CASSTGQSNEQYF	.	TRBV7-7	TRBJ2-7	.
TGTGCCAGCAGTCGACAGGGGTCCGGAAACACCATATATTTT	CASSRQGSGNTIYF	TRBD1	TRBV27	TRBJ1-3	.
TGTGCCAGCAGCTTGGTACAGAGGACCGGCGGCTATGGCTACACCTTC	CASSLVQRTGGYGYTF	.	TRBV5-6	TRBJ1-2	few
TGTGCCAGCAGTTACAAAGGGACAGGCTACACTAGCACAGATACGCAGTATTTT	CASSYKGTGYTSTDTQYF	TRBD1	TRBV6-5	TRBJ2-3	.
TGCAGTGCTGTACGGGACCCCACAGATACGCAGTATTTT	CSAVRDPTDTQYF	.	TRBV20-1	TRBJ2-3	few
TGCAGTGCTGGTCTGGACAGGGGGGAGAAGACCCAGTACTTC	CSAGLDRGEKTQYF	TRBD1	TRBV20-1	TRBJ2-5	.